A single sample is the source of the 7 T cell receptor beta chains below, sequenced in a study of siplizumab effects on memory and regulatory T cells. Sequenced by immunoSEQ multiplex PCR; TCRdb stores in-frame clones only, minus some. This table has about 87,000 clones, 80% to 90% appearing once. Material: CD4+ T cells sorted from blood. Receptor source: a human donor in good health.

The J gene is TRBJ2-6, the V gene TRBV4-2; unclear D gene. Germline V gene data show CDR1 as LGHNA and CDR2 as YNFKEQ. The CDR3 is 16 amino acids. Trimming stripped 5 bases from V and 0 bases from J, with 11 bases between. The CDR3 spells CASSVRRASGANVLTF. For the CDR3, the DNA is TGTGCCAGCAGCGTTCGACGAGCCTCTGGGGCCAACGTCCTGACTTTC.

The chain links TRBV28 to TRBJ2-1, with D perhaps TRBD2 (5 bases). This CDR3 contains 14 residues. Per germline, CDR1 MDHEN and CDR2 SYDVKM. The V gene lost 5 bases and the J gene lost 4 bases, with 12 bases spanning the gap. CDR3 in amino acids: CASSRGPSYNEQFF. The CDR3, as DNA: TGTGCCAGCAGTCGAGGGCCTAGTTACAATGAGCAGTTCTTC.

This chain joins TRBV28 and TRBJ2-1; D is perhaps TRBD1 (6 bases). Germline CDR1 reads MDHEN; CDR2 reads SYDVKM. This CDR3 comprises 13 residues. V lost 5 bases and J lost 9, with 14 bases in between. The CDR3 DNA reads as TGTGCCAGCAGTCCCTCGACAGGCACTGAGCAGTTCTTC. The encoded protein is CASSPSTGTEQFF.

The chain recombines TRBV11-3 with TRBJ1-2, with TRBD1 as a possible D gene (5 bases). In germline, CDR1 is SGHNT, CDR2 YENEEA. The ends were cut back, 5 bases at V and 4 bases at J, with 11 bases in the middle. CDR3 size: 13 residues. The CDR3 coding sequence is TGTGCCAGCAGCCCGGGGGGACGCTATGGCTACACCTTC. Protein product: CASSPGGRYGYTF.

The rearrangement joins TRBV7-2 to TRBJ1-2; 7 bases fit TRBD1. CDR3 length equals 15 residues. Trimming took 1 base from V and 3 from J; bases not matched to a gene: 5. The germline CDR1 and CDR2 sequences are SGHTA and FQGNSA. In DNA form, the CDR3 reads TGTGCCAGCAGCTTAGTCGGTACAGGGGACTATGGCTACACCTTC. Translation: CASSLVGTGDYGYTF.

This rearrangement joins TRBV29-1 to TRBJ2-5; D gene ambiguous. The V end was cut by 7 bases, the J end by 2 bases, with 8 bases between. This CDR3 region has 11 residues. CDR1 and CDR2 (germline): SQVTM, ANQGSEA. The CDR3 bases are TGCAGCGCTAAGGGACAAGAGACCCAGTACTTC. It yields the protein CSAKGQETQYF.

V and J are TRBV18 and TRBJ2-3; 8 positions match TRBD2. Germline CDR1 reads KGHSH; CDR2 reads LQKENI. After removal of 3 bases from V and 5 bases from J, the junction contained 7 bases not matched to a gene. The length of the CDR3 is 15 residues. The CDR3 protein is CASSPPLAVGDTQYF. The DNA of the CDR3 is TGTGCCAGCTCACCTCCACTAGCGGTCGGAGATACGCAGTATTTT. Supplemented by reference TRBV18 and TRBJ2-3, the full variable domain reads NAGVMQNPRHLVRRRGQEARLRCSPMKGHSHVYWYRQLPEEGLKFMVYLQKENIIDESGMPKERFSAEFPKEGPSILRIQQVVRGDSAAYFCASSPPLAVGDTQYFGPGTRLTVL.